One TCR beta chain is described in this entry. Its target is not known. A much larger clone lies a single base off, so this may be a read error. A second PCR, run for roughly 7 to 12 cycles, used a sample-barcoded 5' primer plus a J-beta primer mix. In TCRdb, the 5' RACE reads were re-called with MiXCR into one record per CDR3 protein. The sample lists 1.5 million to 1.9 million distinct CDR3 sequences; approximately 43% were seen once. This record belongs to a study of blood T cells in healthy people across ages. CDR1 is SQVTM and CDR2 is ANQGSEA in the germline V gene. The CDR3 is made up of 16 amino acids. The study's findings and limits: The study found more naive CD4+ cells and higher diversity in long-lived than aged donors.

Donation came from healthy Caucasian individuals in Russia who were aged about 6 to 95. Isolation per sample recovered at least 7 million PBMCs. Per sample, extraction of total RNA gave at least 6 micrograms in every case. Input material: blood. The clonotype comes from a woman between 18 and 30 years old in good health. The gene calls are TRBV29-1 and TRBJ2-4; 14 bases map to TRBD2. The J call may be in error: the DNA end matches TRBJ2-7 better. The CDR3 DNA is TGCAGCGTTCCGGGACTAGCGGGAGTTCGTAGCTACGAGCAGTACTTC. As protein: CSVPGLAGVRSYEQYF.